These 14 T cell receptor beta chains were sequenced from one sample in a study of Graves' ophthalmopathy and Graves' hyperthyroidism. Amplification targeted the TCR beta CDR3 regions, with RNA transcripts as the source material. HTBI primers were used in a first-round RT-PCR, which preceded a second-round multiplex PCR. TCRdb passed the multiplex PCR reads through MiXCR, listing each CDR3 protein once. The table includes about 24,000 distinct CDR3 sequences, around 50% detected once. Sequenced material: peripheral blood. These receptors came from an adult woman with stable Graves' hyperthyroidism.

The CDR3 DNA reads TGCGCCAGCGGTCGGGGGGGGAGCTACGAGCAGTACTTC. This sequence encodes CASGRGGSYEQYF. The gene calls are TRBV4-1 and TRBJ2-7, with TRBD2 identical over 8 bases. V lost 8 bases and J lost 3; bases outside the gene matches: 6. The CDR3 sequence is 13 residues long. Germline lookup yields CDR1 MGHRA and CDR2 YSYEKL.

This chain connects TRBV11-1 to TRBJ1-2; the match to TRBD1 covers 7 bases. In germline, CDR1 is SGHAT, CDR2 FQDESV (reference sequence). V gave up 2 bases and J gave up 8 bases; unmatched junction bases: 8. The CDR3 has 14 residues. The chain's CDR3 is CASSLRPTGFGYTF. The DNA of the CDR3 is TGTGCCAGCAGCTTAAGGCCGACAGGGTTCGGCTACACCTTC. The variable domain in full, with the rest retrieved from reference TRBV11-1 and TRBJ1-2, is EAEVAQSPRYKITEKSQAVAFWCDPISGHATLYWYRQILGQGPELLVQFQDESVVDDSQLPKDRFSAERLKGVDSTLKIQPAELGDSAMYLCASSLRPTGFGYTFGSGTRLTVV.

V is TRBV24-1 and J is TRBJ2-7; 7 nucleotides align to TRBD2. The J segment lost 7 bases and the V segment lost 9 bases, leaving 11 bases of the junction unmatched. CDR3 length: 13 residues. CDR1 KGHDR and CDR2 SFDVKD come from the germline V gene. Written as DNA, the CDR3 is TGTGCCACCTCTTCGGGGGGAGTACAGGAGCAGTACTTC. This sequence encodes CATSSGGVQEQYF.

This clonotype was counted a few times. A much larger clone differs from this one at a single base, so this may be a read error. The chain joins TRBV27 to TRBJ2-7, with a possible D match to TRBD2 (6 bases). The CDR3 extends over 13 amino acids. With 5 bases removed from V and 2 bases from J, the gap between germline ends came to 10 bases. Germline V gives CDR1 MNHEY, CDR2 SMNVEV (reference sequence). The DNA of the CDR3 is TGTGCCAGCAGTCCGGGACTCGCCTACGAGCAGTACTTC. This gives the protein CASSPGLAYEQYF.

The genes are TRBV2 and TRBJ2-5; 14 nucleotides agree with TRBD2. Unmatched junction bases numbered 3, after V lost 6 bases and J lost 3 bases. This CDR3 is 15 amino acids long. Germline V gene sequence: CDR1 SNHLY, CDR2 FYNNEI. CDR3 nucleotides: TGTGCCAGCAGGTCGACTAGCGGGGGGGAAGAGACCCAGTACTTC. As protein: CASRSTSGGEETQYF.

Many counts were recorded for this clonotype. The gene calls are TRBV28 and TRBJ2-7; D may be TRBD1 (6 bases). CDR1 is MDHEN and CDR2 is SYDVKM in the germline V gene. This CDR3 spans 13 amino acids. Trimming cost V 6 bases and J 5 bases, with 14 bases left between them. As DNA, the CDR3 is TGTGCCAGCAGAAGCCAGGGGATAGACGAGCAGTACTTC. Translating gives CASRSQGIDEQYF.

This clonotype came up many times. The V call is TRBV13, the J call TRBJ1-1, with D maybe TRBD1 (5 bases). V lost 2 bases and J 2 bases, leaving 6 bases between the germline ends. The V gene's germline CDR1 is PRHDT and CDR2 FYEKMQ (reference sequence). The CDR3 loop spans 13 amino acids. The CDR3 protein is CASSLRGNTEAFF. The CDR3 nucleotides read TGTGCCAGCAGCTTAAGGGGAAACACTGAAGCTTTCTTT.

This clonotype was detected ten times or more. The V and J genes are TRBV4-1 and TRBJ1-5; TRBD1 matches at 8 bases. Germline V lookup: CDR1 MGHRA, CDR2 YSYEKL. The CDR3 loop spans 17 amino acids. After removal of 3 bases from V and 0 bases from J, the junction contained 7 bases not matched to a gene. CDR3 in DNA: TGCGCCAGCAGCCATAGAGACAGGGGAGGTAGCAATCAGCCCCAGCATTTT. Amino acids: CASSHRDRGGSNQPQHF.

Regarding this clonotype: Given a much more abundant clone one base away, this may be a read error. This CDR3 reads CASSPPGLGFNEQYF. The CDR3 nucleotides read TGTGCCAGCTCACCACCGGGACTAGGGTTCAATGAGCAGTACTTC. The rearrangement links TRBV18 to TRBJ2-7; 8 bases align to TRBD2. Per the germline V gene, CDR1 is KGHSH and CDR2 is LQKENI. This CDR3 has 15 amino acids. V shed 0 bases, J shed 7 bases, and the junction held 8 bases outside the gene matches.

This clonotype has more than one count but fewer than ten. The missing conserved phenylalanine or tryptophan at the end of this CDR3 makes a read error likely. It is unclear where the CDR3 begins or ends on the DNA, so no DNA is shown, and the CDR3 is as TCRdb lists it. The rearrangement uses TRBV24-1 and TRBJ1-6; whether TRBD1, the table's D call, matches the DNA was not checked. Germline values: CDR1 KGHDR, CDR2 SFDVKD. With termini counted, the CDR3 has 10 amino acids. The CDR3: CATDEHTRGE.

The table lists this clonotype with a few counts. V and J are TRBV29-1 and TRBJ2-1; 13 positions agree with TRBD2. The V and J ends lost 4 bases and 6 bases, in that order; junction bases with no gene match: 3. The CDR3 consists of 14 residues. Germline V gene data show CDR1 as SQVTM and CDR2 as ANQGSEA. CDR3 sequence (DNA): TGCAGCGTTGCCGGGACTAGCGGGACCAATGAGCAGTTCTTC. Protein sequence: CSVAGTSGTNEQFF.

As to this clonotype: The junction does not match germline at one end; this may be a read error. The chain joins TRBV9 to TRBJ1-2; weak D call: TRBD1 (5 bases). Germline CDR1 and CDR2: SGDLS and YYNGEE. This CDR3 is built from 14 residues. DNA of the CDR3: TGTGCCAGCAACGTAGCACAGGCCTCCGGAGGCTACACCTTC. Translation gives CASNVAQASGGYTF. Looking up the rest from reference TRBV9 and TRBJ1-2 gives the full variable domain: DSGVTQTPKHLITATGQRVTLRCSPRSGDLSVYWYQQSLDQGLQFLIQYYNGEERAKGNILERFSAQQFPDLHSELNLSSLELGDSALYFCASNVAQASGGYTFGSGTRLTVV.

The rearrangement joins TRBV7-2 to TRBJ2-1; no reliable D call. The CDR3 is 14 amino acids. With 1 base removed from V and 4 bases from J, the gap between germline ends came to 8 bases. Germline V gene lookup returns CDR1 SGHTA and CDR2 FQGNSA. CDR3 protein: CASSLVLVYNEQFF. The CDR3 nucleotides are TGTGCCAGCAGCTTAGTGCTAGTTTACAATGAGCAGTTCTTC.

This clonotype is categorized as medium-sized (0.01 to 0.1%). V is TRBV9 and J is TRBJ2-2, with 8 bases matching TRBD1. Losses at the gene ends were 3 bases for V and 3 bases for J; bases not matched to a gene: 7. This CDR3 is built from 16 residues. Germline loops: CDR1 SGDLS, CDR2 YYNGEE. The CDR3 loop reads CASSALDRAYTGELFF. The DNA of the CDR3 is TGTGCCAGCAGCGCGCTGGACAGGGCCTACACCGGGGAGCTGTTTTTT.